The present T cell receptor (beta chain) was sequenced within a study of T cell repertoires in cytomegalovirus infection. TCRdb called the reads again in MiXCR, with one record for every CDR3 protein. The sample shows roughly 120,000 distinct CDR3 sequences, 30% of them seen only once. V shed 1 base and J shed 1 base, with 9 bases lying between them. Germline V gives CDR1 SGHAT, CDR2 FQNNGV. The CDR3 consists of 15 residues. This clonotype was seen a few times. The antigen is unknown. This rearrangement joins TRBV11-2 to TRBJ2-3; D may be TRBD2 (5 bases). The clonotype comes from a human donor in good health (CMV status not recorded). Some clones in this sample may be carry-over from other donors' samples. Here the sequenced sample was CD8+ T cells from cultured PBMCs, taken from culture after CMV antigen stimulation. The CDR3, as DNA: TGTGCCAGCAGCTTAGCGGGGAGACGCACAGATACGCAGTATTTT. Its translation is CASSLAGRRTDTQYF.